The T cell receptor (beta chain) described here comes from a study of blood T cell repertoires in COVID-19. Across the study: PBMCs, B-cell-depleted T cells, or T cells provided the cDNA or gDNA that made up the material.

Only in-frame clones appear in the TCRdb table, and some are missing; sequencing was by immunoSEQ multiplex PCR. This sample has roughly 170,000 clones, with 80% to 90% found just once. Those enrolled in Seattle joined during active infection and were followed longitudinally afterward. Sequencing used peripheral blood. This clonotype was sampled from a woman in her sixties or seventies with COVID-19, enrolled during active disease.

Here the CDR3 reads CASSLGAGAYNEQFF. CDR3 DNA sequence: TGTGCCAGCAGCTTAGGGGCGGGAGCATACAATGAGCAGTTCTTC. The chain recombines TRBV11-3 with TRBJ2-1; 7 bases match TRBD2. V shed 1 base, J shed 4 bases, and the junction held 4 bases outside the gene matches. This CDR3 is 15 amino acids long. Germline values: CDR1 SGHNT, CDR2 YENEEA.